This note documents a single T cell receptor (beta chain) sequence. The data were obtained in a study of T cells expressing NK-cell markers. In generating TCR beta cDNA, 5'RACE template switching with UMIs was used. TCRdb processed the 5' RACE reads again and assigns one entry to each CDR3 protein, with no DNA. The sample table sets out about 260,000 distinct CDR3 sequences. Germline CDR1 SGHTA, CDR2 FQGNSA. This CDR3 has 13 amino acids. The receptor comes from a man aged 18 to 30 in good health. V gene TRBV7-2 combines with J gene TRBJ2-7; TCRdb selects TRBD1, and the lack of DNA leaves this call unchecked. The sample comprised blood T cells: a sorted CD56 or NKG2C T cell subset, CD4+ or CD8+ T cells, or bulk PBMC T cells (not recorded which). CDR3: CASSSSRVYEQYF.